This TCR beta chain was captured by sequencing in a study of shared clonotypes between healthy human individuals. The overall study: In total, the donors were a couple of women and a few men aged 18 to 49. General study results and limits: Few donors limited the genetic and exposure-history diversity represented. Non-shared clonotypes had lower generation probabilities than clonotypes shared by all four sorted-subset donors.

V lost 1 base, J lost 1 base, and 18 bases lay in between. Germline V gene sequence: CDR1 SGDLS, CDR2 YYNGEE. The CDR3 extends over 18 amino acids. The run depth of the assay was deep. Sequenced by immunoSEQ multiplex PCR; TCRdb stores in-frame clones only, minus some. The data show hundreds of thousands of clones, 90% to 96% seen once. Notes on this clone: Antigen unknown.

The chain is built from TRBV9 and TRBJ2-1; D possibly corresponds to TRBD2 (6 bases). Sequencing was done on a sample of naive CD4+ T cells sorted from blood. Subset noted: CD45RA+ positively selected. The origin of this receptor is a woman aged 25-40 years in good health. The CDR3 bases are TGTGCCAGCAGCGTACTCGGGGGTGTAAGAGGGTCCTACAATGAGCAGTTCTTC. Protein: CASSVLGGVRGSYNEQFF.